These 9 T cell receptor beta chains were sequenced from one sample in a study of cytomegalovirus exposure and HLA in healthy donors. The PCR used 60 Vbeta and 13 Jbeta primers. The data were produced by immunoSEQ multiplex PCR, yet TCRdb's version contains in-frame clones alone and is incomplete. Of approximately 140,000 clones listed, about four fifths are singletons. Sequencing was done on a sample of PBMCs. Receptors originate from a man aged 30 to 45 in good health and CMV-seronegative.

This CDR3 is CASSLWSGGHEQYF. The DNA for the CDR3 is TGTGCCAGCAGCTTGTGGTCTGGGGGCCACGAGCAGTACTTC. J is TRBJ2-7 and V is TRBV5-4, with a tentative D call TRBD1 (6 bases). Trimming took off 1 base at V and 5 bases at J, with 13 bases between the two ends. Germline CDR1 reads SGHNT; CDR2 reads YYREEE (reference sequence). The CDR3 spans 14 residues.

This clone appeared a few times. The rearrangement joins TRBV6-1 to TRBJ1-1; D is possibly TRBD1 (6 bases). V gave up 6 bases and J gave up 7 bases, with 15 bases separating them. The CDR3 sequence is 13 residues long. Germline V lookup: CDR1 MNHNS, CDR2 SASEGT. CDR3 in amino acids: CASRSRQAHEAFF. CDR3 nucleotides: TGTGCCAGCAGATCAAGACAGGCCCATGAAGCTTTCTTT.

In its sample, this clone was seen once. The chain recombines TRBV7-2 with TRBJ1-6; D is possibly TRBD1 (6 bases). There are 14 residues in the CDR3. V lost 5 bases and J 10 bases, leaving 15 bases between the germline ends. Germline loops: CDR1 SGHTA, CDR2 FQGNSA. The CDR3 region has the DNA TGTGCCAGCAGCCACCCCAGGGGCTTGTCACCCCTCCACTTT. This translates into CASSHPRGLSPLHF.

This clone has a handful of counts. The genes are TRBV7-2 and TRBJ2-5; a possible D gene is TRBD2 (5 bases). The germline V gene has CDR1 SGHTA and CDR2 FQGNSA. V was shortened by 0 bases and J by 0 bases, with 11 bases between the two germline ends. There are 16 residues in the CDR3. CDR3: CASSLAGGHNQETQYF. The DNA of the CDR3 is TGTGCCAGCAGCTTAGCAGGCGGGCATAACCAAGAGACCCAGTACTTC.

CDR3 in amino acids: CASSLQGQSHNEQFF. The CDR3 DNA sequence: TGTGCCAGTAGTTTACAGGGACAATCCCACAATGAGCAGTTCTTC. J is TRBJ2-1 and V is TRBV19; TRBD1 might be the D (6 bases). Trimming removed 5 bases at V and 5 bases at J, with 16 bases between. Germline values: CDR1 LNHDA, CDR2 SQIVND (reference sequence). The CDR3 is 15 amino acids.

This clone has just one count. This sequence joins TRBV6-1 and TRBJ1-1; possibly TRBD1 for D (6 bases). From germline, CDR1 is MNHNS and CDR2 SASEGT. CDR3 length: 14 residues. With 2 bases removed from V and 4 bases from J, the gap between germline ends came to 11 bases. CDR3 in amino acids: CASSERGLGTEAFF. CDR3 DNA: TGTGCCAGCAGTGAAAGGGGGTTAGGCACTGAAGCTTTCTTT.

The V call is TRBV12-5, the J call TRBJ2-5; a possible D gene is TRBD2 (5 bases). The CDR3 runs to 16 residues. Germline V gene data show CDR1 as LGHNT and CDR2 as FRNRAP. Deletions cut 1 base from V and 5 bases from J, with 17 bases between. The CDR3 reads CASGLGRGLSLETQYF. As DNA, the CDR3 is TGTGCTAGTGGTTTGGGACGAGGGTTGTCGCTGGAGACCCAGTACTTC.

This chain uses TRBV11-2 with TRBJ2-7; D may be TRBD2 (6 bases). Germline V gene data show CDR1 as SGHAT and CDR2 as FQNNGV. V lost 6 bases and J lost 3, with 24 bases in between. The CDR3 is 17 amino acids. The CDR3 protein is CASRVLVPRRGSYEQYF. CDR3 bases: TGTGCCAGCAGGGTTTTGGTCCCGAGGAGGGGAAGCTACGAGCAGTACTTC.

The V call is TRBV7-6, the J call TRBJ2-2; D unresolved. This CDR3 contains 14 residues. V lost 4 bases and J lost 1, with 7 bases in between. Germline V gene sequence: CDR1 SGHVS, CDR2 FNYEAQ. The CDR3 DNA follows: TGTGCCAGCAGCTCCCAGTGGAACACCGGGGAGCTGTTTTTT. Translation: CASSSQWNTGELFF. Complete variable domain (other parts from reference TRBV7-6 and TRBJ2-2): GAGVSQSPRYKVTKRGQDVALRCDPISGHVSLYWYRQALGQGPEFLTYFNYEAQQDKSGLPNDRFSAERPEGSISTLTIQRTEQRDSAMYRCASSSQWNTGELFFGEGSRLTVL.